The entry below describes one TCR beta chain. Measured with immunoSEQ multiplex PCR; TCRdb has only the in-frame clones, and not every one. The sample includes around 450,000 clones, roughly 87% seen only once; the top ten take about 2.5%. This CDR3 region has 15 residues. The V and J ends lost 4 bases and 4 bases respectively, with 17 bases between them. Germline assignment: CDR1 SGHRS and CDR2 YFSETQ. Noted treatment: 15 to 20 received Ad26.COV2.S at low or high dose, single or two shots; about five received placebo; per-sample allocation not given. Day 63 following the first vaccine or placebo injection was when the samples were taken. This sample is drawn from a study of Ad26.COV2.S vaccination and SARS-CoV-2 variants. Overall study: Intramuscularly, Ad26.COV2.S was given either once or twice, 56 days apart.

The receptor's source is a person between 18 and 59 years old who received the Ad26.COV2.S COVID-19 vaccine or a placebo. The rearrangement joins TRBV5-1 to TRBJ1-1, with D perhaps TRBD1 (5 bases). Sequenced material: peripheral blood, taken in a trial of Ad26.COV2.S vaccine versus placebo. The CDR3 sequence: CASSNVQALGTEAFF. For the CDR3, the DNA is TGCGCCAGCAGCAACGTACAGGCTCTGGGCACTGAAGCTTTCTTT.